This T cell receptor beta chain was captured by sequencing in a study of neurological immune-mediated disorders. The cDNA came from 5'RACE, which used 10-nucleotide random UMIs. TCRdb called the 5' RACE reads again in MiXCR, with one record for every CDR3 protein. The repertoire holds about 21,000 distinct CDR3 sequences, with roughly a sixth as singletons. Germline lookup yields CDR1 DFQATT and CDR2 SNEGSKA (reference sequence). This CDR3 has 15 residues. Trimming removed 1 base from V and 5 bases from J, with 16 bases in between. This clonotype was observed at least ten times. Material: CD8+ T cells from blood. The sequence derives from a young woman with multiple sclerosis. The J gene is TRBJ2-3, the V gene TRBV20-1; the D call may be TRBD1 or TRBD2 (5 bases each). The CDR3 bases are TGCAGTGCTAGAGCTTCCGTAGGGACGAAAGATACGCAGTATTTT. Translating it yields CSARASVGTKDTQYF.